Shown below are 29 T cell receptor beta chains from a single sample sequenced in a study of cytomegalovirus exposure and HLA in healthy donors. Generated by immunoSEQ multiplex PCR, the TCRdb table keeps only in-frame clones and is missing some. This table has 45,000 to 60,000 clones, approximately 95% appearing once. The sample was PBMCs. These receptors all come from a woman younger than 30 in good health and CMV-seronegative.

The rearrangement joins TRBV5-6 to TRBJ1-1; unclear D gene. CDR1 is SGHDT, CDR2 YYEEEE, per germline. CDR3 length: 14 amino acids. Trimming left V 2 bases short and J 6 bases short, with 14 bases between. Here the CDR3 reads CASSFYRDKAEAFF. CDR3 DNA: TGTGCCAGCAGCTTCTACCGGGATAAAGCTGAAGCTTTCTTT.

This chain uses TRBV10-3 with TRBJ1-5, with D tentatively TRBD1 (6 bases). Trimming removed 11 bases at V and 8 bases at J, with 22 bases between. Germline assignment: CDR1 ENHRY and CDR2 SYGVKD. This CDR3 is 14 amino acids long. CDR3 amino acids: CASRGGAQLEPQHF. The CDR3 DNA reads as TGTGCCTCGAGGGGGGGGGCGCAGCTGGAGCCCCAGCATTTT.

This clone has a single count. V is TRBV13 and J is TRBJ2-7; possibly TRBD2 for D (5 bases). Germline V gene lookup returns CDR1 PRHDT and CDR2 FYEKMQ (reference sequence). With 0 bases removed from V and 4 bases from J, the gap between germline ends came to 13 bases. The length of the CDR3 is 15 residues. This CDR3 reads CASSLGGRRNYEQYV. DNA of the CDR3: TGTGCCAGCAGCTTAGGAGGGAGAAGGAATTACGAGCAGTACGTC.

CDR3: CASSFGQTASGNTIYF. CDR3 sequence (DNA): TGTGCCAGCAGCTTCGGACAGACAGCCAGTGGAAACACCATATATTTT. The genes are TRBV7-8 and TRBJ1-3; tentative D call: TRBD1 (6 bases). CDR1 and CDR2 from the germline V gene are SGHVS and FQNEAQ. V dropped 3 bases and J dropped 3 bases, with 15 bases sitting between them. CDR3 length: 16 residues.

The chain employs TRBV27 and TRBJ1-6; the D is unclear. Germline-derived CDR1 and CDR2 are MNHEY and SMNVEV (reference sequence). There are 17 residues in the CDR3. Trimming left V 4 bases short and J 4 bases short, with 17 bases between. CDR3 in amino acids: CASSSTRRGAYNSPLHF. The CDR3 nucleotides read TGTGCCAGCAGTTCCACCCGTCGAGGCGCATATAATTCACCCCTCCACTTT.

V is TRBV6-1 and J is TRBJ1-5, with TRBD1 as a possible D gene (5 bases). Germline CDR1 reads MNHNS; CDR2 reads SASEGT. Trimming left V 3 bases short and J 4 bases short, with 13 bases between. The CDR3 has 15 residues. The chain's CDR3 is CASSDGRGWNQPQHF. Here the CDR3 DNA reads TGTGCCAGCAGTGACGGAAGGGGTTGGAATCAGCCCCAGCATTTT.

The V call is TRBV15, the J call TRBJ2-1; a possible D gene is TRBD2 (5 bases). The CDR3 covers 13 residues. Deletions cut 8 bases from V and 4 bases from J, with 12 bases between. The germline V gene encodes CDR1 LNHNV and CDR2 YYDKDF (reference sequence). The CDR3 DNA is TGTGCCACCCGGACTGAAAATTACAATGAGCAGTTCTTC. It yields the protein CATRTENYNEQFF.

The chain joins TRBV5-4 to TRBJ2-3; 8 bases match TRBD1. The CDR3 covers 15 residues. Per germline, CDR1 SGHNT and CDR2 YYREEE (reference sequence). The ends lost 1 base at V and 6 bases at J; junction bases unmatched: 7. In DNA, the CDR3 is TGTGCCAGCAGCTTGAAGGGACAGGTGTCGGATACGCAGTATTTT. Protein sequence: CASSLKGQVSDTQYF.

The V call is TRBV14, the J call TRBJ2-1, with D possibly being TRBD1 (6 bases). The germline gives CDR1 SGHDN, CDR2 FVKESK. V was trimmed by 4 bases and J by 1 base, leaving 14 bases between them. The CDR3 totals 16 residues. CDR3 nucleotide sequence: TGTGCCAGCAGCCCGGGACATCCCTTTTCCTACAATGAGCAGTTCTTC. Protein sequence: CASSPGHPFSYNEQFF.

The chain is built from TRBV19 and TRBJ1-4, with 7 bases aligning to TRBD1. This CDR3 has 14 amino acids. V lost 7 bases to trimming and J lost 8 bases; unmatched junction nucleotides: 10. The V gene's germline CDR1 is LNHDA and CDR2 SQIVND (reference sequence). CDR3 coding DNA: TGTGCCAGTAAAGGTGGAGGGGGCAGGGAAAAACTGTTTTTT. Translation: CASKGGGGREKLFF.

The CDR3 region is CATSKESRTATTTEAFF. The CDR3, as DNA: TGTGCCACCAGCAAAGAGTCCCGGACAGCGACTACCACTGAAGCTTTCTTT. The chain employs TRBV15 and TRBJ1-1; TRBD1 is a possible D gene (6 bases). Trimming removed 4 bases at V and 4 bases at J, with 22 bases between. The CDR3 covers 17 residues. The germline CDR1 and CDR2 sequences are LNHNV and YYDKDF (reference sequence).

The rearrangement joins TRBV18 to TRBJ2-3; 7 bases line up with TRBD2. CDR1 is KGHSH, CDR2 LQKENI, per germline. CDR3 length equals 14 residues. J lost 6 bases, V lost 4 bases, and 7 bases had no gene match. The CDR3 nucleotides are TGTGCCAGCTCACTAACTAGCGTGTCGGATACGCAGTATTTT. Translating gives CASSLTSVSDTQYF.

This chain connects TRBV15 to TRBJ1-2; D possibly corresponds to TRBD1 (6 bases). Germline CDR1 and CDR2: LNHNV and YYDKDF (reference sequence). This CDR3 contains 14 residues. V lost 4 bases and J lost 4, with 13 bases in between. The CDR3 spells CATSKYLRGYGYTF. The CDR3 coding sequence is TGTGCCACCAGCAAATACCTCAGGGGCTATGGCTACACCTTC.

V gene TRBV5-1 combines with J gene TRBJ1-2; TRBD1 is a possible D gene (5 bases). Germline V lookup: CDR1 SGHRS, CDR2 YFSETQ. The CDR3 extends over 17 amino acids. V dropped 4 bases and J dropped 3 bases, with 22 bases sitting between them. CDR3 amino acids: CASSPGAGLRRDYGYTF. CDR3 DNA sequence: TGCGCCAGCAGCCCCGGGGCCGGGCTGCGGAGGGACTATGGCTACACCTTC.

The chain employs TRBV5-1 and TRBJ1-1; TRBD1 matches at 8 bases. Germline V gene sequence: CDR1 SGHRS, CDR2 YFSETQ. V shed 5 bases and J 4 bases; nucleotides not matched to a gene: 4. This CDR3 spans 13 amino acids. CDR3 nucleotides: TGCGCCAGCAGTCGCGGACAGGGCACTGAAGCTTTCTTT. The encoded protein is CASSRGQGTEAFF.

V usage is TRBV12-1 and J usage is TRBJ1-4. TRBV12-1 counts as a pseudogene. This CDR3 has 15 residues. In DNA, the CDR3 is TGTGCCAGCAGCTTTGCAGGGGGGGTTGGCCGAAAACTGTTTTTT. Translated, it gives CASSFAGGVGRKLFF.

The J gene is TRBJ1-2, the V gene TRBV2; 7 bases are shared with TRBD1. CDR1 and CDR2 (germline): SNHLY, FYNNEI. After removal of 0 bases from V and 8 bases from J, the junction contained 9 bases not matched to a gene. This CDR3 is built from 15 residues. The CDR3 is CASSEAAGRGGGYTF. CDR3 DNA sequence: TGTGCCAGCAGTGAAGCGGCCGGGCGAGGGGGCGGCTACACCTTC. The entire variable domain, with the rest obtained from reference TRBV2 and TRBJ1-2, is as follows: EPEVTQTPSHQVTQMGQEVILRCVPISNHLYFYWYRQILGQKVEFLVSFYNNEISEKSEIFDDQFSVERPDGSNFTLKIRSTKLEDSAMYFCASSEAAGRGGGYTFGSGTRLTVV.

The CDR3 bases are TGTGCCAGCAGGGGGGGGCGCTTAGAGACCCAGTACTTC. This sequence encodes CASRGGRLETQYF. The chain recombines TRBV2 with TRBJ2-5; a weak D match, TRBD2 (7 bases). CDR1 and CDR2 from the germline V gene are SNHLY and FYNNEI. V lost 6 bases to trimming and J lost 4 bases, with 12 bases between them. This CDR3 comprises 13 residues.

This chain uses TRBV4-3 with TRBJ1-4; 9 positions agree with TRBD1. Germline lookup yields CDR1 LGHNA and CDR2 YSLEER. The junction had 5 bases not matched to a gene; V was cut back by 3 bases and J by 3 bases. This CDR3 has 16 residues. For the CDR3, the DNA is TGCGCCAGCAGCCAGGAGACAGGGGGTTCTAATGAAAAACTGTTTTTT. It specifies CASSQETGGSNEKLFF.

This rearrangement joins TRBV19 to TRBJ1-3, with D maybe TRBD1 (5 bases). Per germline, CDR1 LNHDA and CDR2 SQIVND (reference sequence). Trimming shortened V by 5 bases and J by 9 bases, and 14 bases separated the two germline ends. This CDR3 is built from 13 residues. The CDR3 region has the DNA TGTGCCAGTAGTCAAGGGGCCGGGGGCACCATATATTTT. Protein sequence: CASSQGAGGTIYF.

The V gene is TRBV7-2, the J gene TRBJ1-1; tentative D call: TRBD1 (5 bases). V lost 3 bases to trimming and J lost 8 bases, with 19 bases between them. CDR1 is SGHTA and CDR2 is FQGNSA in the germline V gene. The CDR3 is 15 residues long. DNA of the CDR3: TGTGCCAGCAGCTTCCCCCCTGGGGCAGTATGGGAAGCTTTCTTT. It yields the protein CASSFPPGAVWEAFF.

The rearrangement uses TRBV7-3 and TRBJ1-6, with no clear D. The CDR3 spans 13 residues. Per germline, CDR1 SGHTA and CDR2 FQGTGA. The V end lost 2 bases, the J end lost 10 bases, and 9 bases lay between the germline ends. The CDR3 DNA reads as TGTGCCAGCAGCTTATCCCTAGCCTCACCCCTCCACTTT. As protein: CASSLSLASPLHF.

This clone occurred a few times. The chain joins TRBV7-7 to TRBJ2-3; possibly TRBD2 for D (5 bases). In germline, CDR1 is SSHAT, CDR2 FNYEAQ (reference sequence). Trimming removed 6 bases from V and 6 bases from J, with 16 bases in between. This CDR3 comprises 14 residues. CDR3 residues: CASSIGPTGDTQYF. CDR3 DNA: TGTGCCAGCAGTATCGGACCGACGGGGGATACGCAGTATTTT.

The chain couples TRBV10-1 to TRBJ2-1; D gene uncertain. V was cut by 0 bases and J by 0 bases, with 12 bases left in between. Looked up from germline, CDR1 is WNHNN and CDR2 is SYGVQD (reference sequence). The CDR3 consists of 17 residues. The CDR3 coding sequence is TGCGCCAGCAGTGAGTCAATAGGAGAAAGCTCCTACAATGAGCAGTTCTTC. Residues: CASSESIGESSYNEQFF.

The genes are TRBV5-1 and TRBJ1-2; no clear D gene. V was pared by 0 bases and J by 8 bases, with 11 bases between. CDR1 SGHRS and CDR2 YFSETQ come from the germline V gene. This CDR3 is built from 13 residues. In DNA, the CDR3 is TGCGCCAGCAGCTTGGACGCGCCAACCGGCTACACCTTC. Its protein product is CASSLDAPTGYTF.

CDR3 sequence (DNA): TGTGCCAGCAGAAATATGCAGGGCGGCTACAATGAGCAGTTCTTC. This translates into CASRNMQGGYNEQFF. The chain couples TRBV6-5 to TRBJ2-1, with TRBD1 as a possible D gene (5 bases). Deletions cut 6 bases from V and 3 bases from J, with 15 bases between. The CDR3 extends over 15 amino acids. The V gene's germline CDR1 is MNHEY and CDR2 SVGAGI.

The chain couples TRBV2 to TRBJ1-5; a possible D gene is TRBD1 (5 bases). This CDR3 contains 16 residues. CDR1 and CDR2 (germline): SNHLY, FYNNEI. Trimming took off 5 bases at V and 0 bases at J, with 14 bases between the two ends. CDR3: CASSPRGLYSNQPQHF. CDR3 coding DNA: TGTGCCAGCAGTCCCCGGGGGTTGTATAGCAATCAGCCCCAGCATTTT. The whole variable domain, filled in from reference TRBV2 and TRBJ1-5, reads EPEVTQTPSHQVTQMGQEVILRCVPISNHLYFYWYRQILGQKVEFLVSFYNNEISEKSEIFDDQFSVERPDGSNFTLKIRSTKLEDSAMYFCASSPRGLYSNQPQHFGDGTRLSIL.

The rearrangement uses TRBV11-3 and TRBJ2-5; D unresolved. CDR1 is SGHNT, CDR2 YENEEA, per germline. The CDR3 contains 15 residues. V was shortened by 0 bases and J by 4 bases, with 12 bases between the two germline ends. The CDR3 DNA reads as TGTGCCAGCAGCTTAGAGCGCCAGTACAGAGAGACCCAGTACTTC. It codes for CASSLERQYRETQYF.

V and J are TRBV9 and TRBJ1-1; D is ambiguous. With 1 base removed from V and 4 bases from J, the gap between germline ends came to 8 bases. Germline V CDR1 and CDR2: SGDLS, YYNGEE. The CDR3 spans 13 residues. The CDR3 loop is CASSVMESTEAFF. As DNA, the CDR3 is TGTGCCAGCAGCGTAATGGAGAGCACTGAAGCTTTCTTT.